The entry below gives a single T cell receptor beta chain sequence along with its context. Mismatch with germline at one junction end may stem from a read error. The read ends 3 residues early relative to the CDR3; the germline J gene fills the gap. These data come from a study of T cells in women clearing cervical HPV infection. Sequencing was performed with immunoSEQ multiplex PCR; in TCRdb, only in-frame clones are kept and a portion is missing. The sample spans about 22,000 clones; the ten largest clones claim 2.5% to 3.5%. The CDR3 length is 15 residues. Germline CDR1 SSHAT, CDR2 FNYEAQ (reference sequence).

The sequencing sample was made of blood buffy coat. The TCR originated in a woman aged 18 to 75 with a cervical HPV16 infection that either progressed to CIN3+ or cleared (not recorded which). The chain couples TRBV7-7 to TRBJ2-5; possible D gene TRBD2, 6 bases. The CDR3 bases that were read are TGTGCTAGCAGCAGACTCACGGGGGAAGTGGAGACC. Protein product: CASSRLTGEVET. In full, the CDR3 is CASSRLTGEVETQYF.